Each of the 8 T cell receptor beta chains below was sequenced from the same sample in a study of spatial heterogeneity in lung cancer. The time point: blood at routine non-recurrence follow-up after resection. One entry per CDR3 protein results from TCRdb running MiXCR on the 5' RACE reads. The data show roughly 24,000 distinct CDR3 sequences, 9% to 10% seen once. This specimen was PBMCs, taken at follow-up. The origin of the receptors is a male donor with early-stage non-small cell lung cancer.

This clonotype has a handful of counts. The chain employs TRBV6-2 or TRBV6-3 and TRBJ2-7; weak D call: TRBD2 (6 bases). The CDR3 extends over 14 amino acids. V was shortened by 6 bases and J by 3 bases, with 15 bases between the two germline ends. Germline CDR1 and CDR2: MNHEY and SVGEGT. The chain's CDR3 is CASSPRDSLYEQYF. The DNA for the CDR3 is TGTGCCAGCAGCCCCCGGGACTCGCTCTACGAGCAGTACTTC.

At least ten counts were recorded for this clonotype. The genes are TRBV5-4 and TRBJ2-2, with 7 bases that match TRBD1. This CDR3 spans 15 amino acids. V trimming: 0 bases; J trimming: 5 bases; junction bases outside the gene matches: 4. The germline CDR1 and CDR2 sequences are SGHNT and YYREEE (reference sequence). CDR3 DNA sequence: TGTGCCAGCAGCTTGGCCAGGGGGAATACCGGGGAGCTGTTTTTT. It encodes CASSLARGNTGELFF.

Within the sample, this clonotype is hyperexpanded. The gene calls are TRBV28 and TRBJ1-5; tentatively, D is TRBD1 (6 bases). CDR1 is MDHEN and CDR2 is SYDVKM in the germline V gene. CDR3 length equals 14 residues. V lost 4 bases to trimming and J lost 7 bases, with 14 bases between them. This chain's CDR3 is CASSSPGAWQPQHF. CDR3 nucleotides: TGTGCCAGCAGTTCCCCAGGGGCGTGGCAGCCCCAGCATTTT.

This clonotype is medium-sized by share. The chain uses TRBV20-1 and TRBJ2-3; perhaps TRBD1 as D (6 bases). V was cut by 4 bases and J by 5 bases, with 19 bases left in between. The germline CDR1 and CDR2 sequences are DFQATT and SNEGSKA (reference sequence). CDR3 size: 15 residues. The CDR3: CSAKTGYLGLDTQYF. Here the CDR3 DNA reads TGCAGTGCTAAAACAGGGTACCTTGGGTTAGATACGCAGTATTTT.

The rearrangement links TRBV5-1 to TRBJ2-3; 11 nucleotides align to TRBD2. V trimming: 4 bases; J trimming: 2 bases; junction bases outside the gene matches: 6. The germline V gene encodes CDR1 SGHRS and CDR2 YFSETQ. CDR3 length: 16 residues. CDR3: CASSTRLAGPTDTQYF. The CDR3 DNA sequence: TGCGCCAGCAGCACCAGACTAGCGGGGCCCACAGATACGCAGTATTTT.

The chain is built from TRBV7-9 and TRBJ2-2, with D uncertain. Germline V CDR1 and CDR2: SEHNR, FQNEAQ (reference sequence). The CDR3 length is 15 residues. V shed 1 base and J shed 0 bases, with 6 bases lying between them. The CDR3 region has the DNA TGTGCCAGCAGCTTAGGTGCCGCGAACACCGGGGAGCTGTTTTTT. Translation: CASSLGAANTGELFF.

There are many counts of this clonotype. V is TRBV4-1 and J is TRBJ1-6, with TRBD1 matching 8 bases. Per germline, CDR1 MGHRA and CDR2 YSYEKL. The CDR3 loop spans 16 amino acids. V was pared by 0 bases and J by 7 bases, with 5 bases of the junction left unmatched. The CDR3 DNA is TGCGCCAGCAGCCAAGAGGGACAGGCCTCCAATTCACCCCTCCACTTT. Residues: CASSQEGQASNSPLHF.

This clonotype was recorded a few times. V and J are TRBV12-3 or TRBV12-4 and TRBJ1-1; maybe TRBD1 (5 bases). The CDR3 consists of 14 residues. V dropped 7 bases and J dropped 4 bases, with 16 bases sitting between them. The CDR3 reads CASIMQGEVTEAFF. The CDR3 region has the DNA TGTGCCAGCATTATGCAGGGTGAGGTCACTGAAGCTTTCTTT.